One and the same sample provided the 22 T cell receptor beta chains below, sequenced in a study of blood T cell repertoires in COVID-19. TCRdb's copy holds only in-frame clones and misses some; the assay was immunoSEQ multiplex PCR. The sample gives about 250,000 clones, just under 85% of which show up once; about 8.9% is in the top ten. What was sequenced was peripheral blood. The receptor set was obtained from an elderly man with acute or convalescent COVID-19.

The DNA for the CDR3 is TGTGCCACTCGCGGACTAGCGGGGGCCTCAACAGATACGCAGTATTTT. This gives the protein CATRGLAGASTDTQYF. The rearrangement links TRBV19 to TRBJ2-3; 13 bases line up with TRBD2. Unmatched junction bases numbered 10, after V lost 10 bases and J lost 3 bases. CDR1 LNHDA and CDR2 SQIVND come from the germline V gene (reference sequence). This CDR3 spans 16 amino acids.

This chain connects TRBV10-2 to TRBJ2-1; 13 bases are a match to TRBD2. Per germline, CDR1 WSHSY and CDR2 SAAADI. The V segment lost 4 bases and the J segment 12 bases; nucleotides outside the gene matches: 15. There are 17 residues in the CDR3. Written as DNA, the CDR3 is TGCGCCAGCAGTGGCTCCTCAGGGACTAGCGGGGCACCCCGGCAGTTCTTC. Its translation: CASSGSSGTSGAPRQFF.

V is TRBV5-4 and J is TRBJ1-6, with TRBD1 as a possible D gene (5 bases). V lost 4 bases and J 5 bases, leaving 10 bases between the germline ends. The CDR3 sequence is 14 residues long. Germline V lookup: CDR1 SGHNT, CDR2 YYREEE (reference sequence). The CDR3 protein is CASSRGSDNSPLHF. CDR3 DNA sequence: TGTGCCAGCAGCCGGGGGAGCGATAATTCACCCCTCCACTTT.

This chain links TRBV18 with TRBJ2-7; 7 nucleotides align to TRBD2. Germline loops: CDR1 KGHSH, CDR2 LQKENI. The CDR3 runs to 15 residues. V lost 1 base, J lost 0 bases, and 3 bases stayed unmatched. The CDR3 DNA reads as TGTGCCAGCTCACCACGAACGGGAGGCTCCTACGAGCAGTACTTC. Protein product: CASSPRTGGSYEQYF.

The rearrangement links TRBV10-3 to TRBJ1-6, with D unclear. The CDR3 runs 13 residues. Trimming took 11 bases from V and 7 from J, leaving 15 bases between them. In germline, CDR1 is ENHRY, CDR2 SYGVKD. The CDR3 spells CAVRRRSNSPLHF. In DNA, the CDR3 is TGTGCCGTACGTCGGAGGTCCAATTCACCCCTCCACTTT.

This sequence joins TRBV5-4 and TRBJ1-2; tentative D call: TRBD1 (6 bases). In germline, CDR1 is SGHNT, CDR2 YYREEE (reference sequence). The CDR3 extends over 16 amino acids. The germline V and J ends were trimmed by 4 bases and 0 bases, with 16 bases remaining between them. This chain's CDR3 is CASSLQQGPANYGYTF. In DNA form, the CDR3 reads TGTGCCAGCAGCCTACAACAGGGACCCGCTAACTATGGCTACACCTTC.

The chain carries TRBV11-2 and TRBJ1-1, with D unclear. CDR3 size: 15 residues. V lost 4 bases and J 1 base, leaving 13 bases between the germline ends. Germline lookup yields CDR1 SGHAT and CDR2 FQNNGV. CDR3 loop: CASSSPWAGNTEAFF. The CDR3 DNA follows: TGTGCCAGCAGCTCCCCCTGGGCAGGGAACACTGAAGCTTTCTTT. Based on the CDR3 plus reference TRBV11-2 and TRBJ1-1, the full variable domain is EAGVAQSPRYKIIEKRQSVAFWCNPISGHATLYWYQQILGQGPKLLIQFQNNGVVDDSQLPKDRFSAERLKGVDSTLKIQPAKLEDSAVYLCASSSPWAGNTEAFFGQGTRLTVV.

The chain is built from TRBV10-3 and TRBJ1-6; no reliable D call. Deletions cut 2 bases from V and 14 bases from J, with 13 bases between. The CDR3 sequence is 13 residues long. Germline lookup yields CDR1 ENHRY and CDR2 SYGVKD. The CDR3 DNA reads TGTGCCATCAGTGAGGGACTAGGGAGGGCCCTCCACTTT. This translates into CAISEGLGRALHF.

The rearrangement uses TRBV6-5 and TRBJ1-4, with 7 bases identical to TRBD1. The CDR3 totals 13 residues. J lost 8 bases, V lost 8 bases, and 8 bases had no gene match. Germline CDR1 is MNHEY and CDR2 is SVGAGI. The CDR3 sequence is CASSPRQGEKLFF. CDR3 bases: TGTGCCAGCTCTCCCCGACAGGGCGAAAAACTGTTTTTT.

V gene TRBV7-9 combines with J gene TRBJ2-2; 8 bases are a match to TRBD1. The V gene end was trimmed by 7 bases and the J gene end by 2 bases; junction bases not matched to a gene: 12. CDR1 SEHNR and CDR2 FQNEAQ come from the germline V gene (reference sequence). This CDR3 spans 17 amino acids. CDR3 in DNA: TGTGCCAGCAACGGCTTTGCGGCAGGGGGCAACACCGGGGAGCTGTTTTTT. Translation gives CASNGFAAGGNTGELFF.

The CDR3 DNA sequence: TGTGCCAGCCGTCAACAGGGAATCTATAGCAATCAGCCCCAGCATTTT. Its translation: CASRQQGIYSNQPQHF. The chain is built from TRBV27 and TRBJ1-5; a weak D match, TRBD1 (6 bases). Germline CDR1 MNHEY, CDR2 SMNVEV (reference sequence). V was trimmed by 8 bases and J by 0 bases, leaving 17 bases between them. The CDR3 runs to 16 residues.

The chain has TRBV6-2 or TRBV6-3 and TRBJ2-2, with unresolved D. V was pared by 0 bases and J by 5 bases, with 13 bases between. Germline V gene sequence: CDR1 MNHEY, CDR2 SVGEGT. This CDR3 contains 16 residues. CDR3 sequence (DNA): TGTGCCAGCAGTTACTCACCTATTAGAGGTACCGGGGAGCTGTTTTTT. Its translation is CASSYSPIRGTGELFF.

This chain links TRBV24-1 with TRBJ1-2, with 7 bases that match TRBD1. Germline CDR1 is KGHDR and CDR2 is SFDVKD. The J segment lost 4 bases and the V segment lost 4 bases, leaving 5 bases of the junction unmatched. This CDR3 is built from 14 residues. Written as DNA, the CDR3 is TGTGCCACCAGTGAAGGGGGCGCGGTCTATGGCTACACCTTC. This gives the protein CATSEGGAVYGYTF.

This chain connects TRBV5-1 to TRBJ2-1; 7 bases align to TRBD1. Germline V gives CDR1 SGHRS, CDR2 YFSETQ. The CDR3 is 13 residues long. The J segment lost 5 bases and the V segment lost 3 bases, leaving 2 bases of the junction unmatched. CDR3 loop: CASSWDRHNEQFF. CDR3 coding DNA: TGCGCCAGCAGCTGGGACAGACACAATGAGCAGTTCTTC.

This clone occurred a few times. The V and J genes are TRBV24-1 and TRBJ1-1, with TRBD1 as a possible D gene (6 bases). Germline lookup yields CDR1 KGHDR and CDR2 SFDVKD. The CDR3 runs to 14 residues. The ends were cut back, 9 bases at V and 0 bases at J, with 13 bases in the middle. CDR3 sequence reads: CATRGGWMNTEAFF. CDR3 bases: TGTGCCACCCGAGGGGGTTGGATGAACACTGAAGCTTTCTTT.

This rearrangement joins TRBV14 to TRBJ1-2; D is ambiguous. Germline V CDR1 and CDR2: SGHDN, FVKESK. This CDR3 contains 15 residues. V lost 2 bases to trimming and J lost 7 bases, with 17 bases between them. The CDR3 DNA reads as TGTGCCAGCAGCCAATGGGCGAGGGCGGTAGGTGGCTACACCTTC. This translates into CASSQWARAVGGYTF.

This clone was seen a handful of times. The gene calls are TRBV12-3 or TRBV12-4 and TRBJ1-5; D perhaps matches TRBD1 (5 bases). V lost 5 bases to trimming and J lost 6 bases, with 11 bases between them. The CDR3 has 13 residues. CDR3 sequence reads: CASSRLGGQPQHF. CDR3 nucleotide sequence: TGTGCCAGCAGTAGACTGGGGGGTCAGCCCCAGCATTTT.

The V gene is TRBV18, the J gene TRBJ1-6; 8 bases match TRBD1. The trim removed 3 bases at V and 9 bases at J, leaving 10 bases unmatched. The CDR3 covers 16 residues. Per germline, CDR1 KGHSH and CDR2 LQKENI. CDR3: CASSPPGQGIGSPLHF. Here the CDR3 DNA reads TGTGCCAGCTCACCCCCTGGACAGGGAATTGGTTCACCCCTCCACTTT.

The chain joins TRBV5-4 to TRBJ2-7; 9 bases are shared with TRBD1. The CDR3 has 16 residues. The germline CDR1 and CDR2 sequences are SGHNT and YYREEE (reference sequence). V trimming: 0 bases; J trimming: 6 bases; junction bases outside the gene matches: 10. The CDR3 bases are TGTGCCAGCAGCTTGGCCAAAACAGGGGGCGCGGGCGAGCAGTACTTC. The encoded protein is CASSLAKTGGAGEQYF.

This sequence joins TRBV12-3 or TRBV12-4 and TRBJ2-3, with a possible D match to TRBD1 (6 bases). This CDR3 has 13 residues. The V gene lost 6 bases and the J gene lost 4 bases, with 11 bases spanning the gap. The chain's CDR3 is CASRRGIADTQYF. The CDR3 coding sequence is TGTGCCAGCAGAAGGGGGATTGCAGATACGCAGTATTTT.

The CDR3 nucleotides read TGTGCCAGCAGCTTAACAGGATCTAACTATGGCTACACCTTC. This gives the protein CASSLTGSNYGYTF. The chain employs TRBV7-9 and TRBJ1-2, with a tentative D call TRBD1 (5 bases). The germline V and J ends were trimmed by 2 bases and 0 bases, with 7 bases remaining between them. The CDR3 extends over 14 amino acids. Germline-derived CDR1 and CDR2 are SEHNR and FQNEAQ (reference sequence). The whole variable domain, remainder taken from reference TRBV7-9 and TRBJ1-2, is DTGVSQNPRHKITKRGQNVTFRCDPISEHNRLYWYRQTLGQGPEFLTYFQNEAQLEKSRLLSDRFSAERPKGSFSTLEIQRTEQGDSAMYLCASSLTGSNYGYTFGSGTRLTVV.

The chain combines TRBV21-1 with TRBJ2-7; the listed D gene, TRBD1, was not tested against the DNA. TRBV21-1 is shown as a pseudogene. The CDR3 contains 18 residues. The CDR3 is CASSTSIKQGQWVCEQYF. The CDR3 nucleotides are TGTGCCAGCAGCACCTCTATCAAACAGGGGCAATGGGTATGCGAGCAGTACTTC.